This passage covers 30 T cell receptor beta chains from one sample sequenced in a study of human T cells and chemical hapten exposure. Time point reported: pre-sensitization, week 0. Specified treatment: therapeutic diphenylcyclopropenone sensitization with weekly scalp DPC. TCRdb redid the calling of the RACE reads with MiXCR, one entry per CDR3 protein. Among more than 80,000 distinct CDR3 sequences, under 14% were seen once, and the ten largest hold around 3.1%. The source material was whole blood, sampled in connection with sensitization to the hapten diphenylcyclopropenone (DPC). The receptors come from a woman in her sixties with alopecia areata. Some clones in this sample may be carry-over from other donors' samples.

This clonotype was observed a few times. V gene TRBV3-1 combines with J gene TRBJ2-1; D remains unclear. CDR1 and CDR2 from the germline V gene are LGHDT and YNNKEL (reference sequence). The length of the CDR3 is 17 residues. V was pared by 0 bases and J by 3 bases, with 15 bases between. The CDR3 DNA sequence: TGTGCCAGCAGCCAAGATCTCGGGTTTAAAGGCTACAATGAGCAGTTCTTC. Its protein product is CASSQDLGFKGYNEQFF.

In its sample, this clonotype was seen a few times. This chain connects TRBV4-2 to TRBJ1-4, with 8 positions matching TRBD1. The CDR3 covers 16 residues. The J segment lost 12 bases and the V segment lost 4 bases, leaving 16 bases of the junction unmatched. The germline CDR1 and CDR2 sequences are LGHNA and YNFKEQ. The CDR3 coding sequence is TGTGCCAGCAGCCGACAACCAGGGGGCCTTGGGAACCAACTGTTTTTT. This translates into CASSRQPGGLGNQLFF.

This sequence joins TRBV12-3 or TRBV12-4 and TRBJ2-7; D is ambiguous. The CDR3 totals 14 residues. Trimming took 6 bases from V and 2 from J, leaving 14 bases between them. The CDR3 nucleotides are TGTGCCAGCAGCTCGGACGGCCCCCCCTACGAGCAGTACTTC. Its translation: CASSSDGPPYEQYF.

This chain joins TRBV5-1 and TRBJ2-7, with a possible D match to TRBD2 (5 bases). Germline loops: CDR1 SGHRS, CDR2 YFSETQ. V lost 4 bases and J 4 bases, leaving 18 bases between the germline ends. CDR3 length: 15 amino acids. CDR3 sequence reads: CASSPTPASGYEQYF. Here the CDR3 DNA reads TGCGCCAGCAGCCCTACACCAGCGTCGGGATACGAGCAGTACTTC.

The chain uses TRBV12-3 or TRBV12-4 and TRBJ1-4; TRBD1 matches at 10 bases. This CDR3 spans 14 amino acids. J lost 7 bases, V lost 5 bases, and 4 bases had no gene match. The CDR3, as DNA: TGTGCCAGCAGTCGCGGACAGGGGGGTGAAAAACTGTTTTTT. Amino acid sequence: CASSRGQGGEKLFF.

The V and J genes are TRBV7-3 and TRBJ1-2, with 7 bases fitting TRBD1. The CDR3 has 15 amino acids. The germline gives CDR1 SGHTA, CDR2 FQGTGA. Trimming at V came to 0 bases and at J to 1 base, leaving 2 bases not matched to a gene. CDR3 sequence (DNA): TGTGCCAGCAGCTTAACTGGGGACAGTAACTATGGCTACACCTTC. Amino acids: CASSLTGDSNYGYTF.

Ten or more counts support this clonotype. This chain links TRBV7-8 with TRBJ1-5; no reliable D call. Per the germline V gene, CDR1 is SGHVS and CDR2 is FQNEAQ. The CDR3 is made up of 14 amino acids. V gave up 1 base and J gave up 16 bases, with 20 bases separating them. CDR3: CASSLEPVLGSLHF. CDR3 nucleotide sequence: TGTGCCAGCAGCTTAGAACCAGTGTTGGGTTCCCTACATTTT.

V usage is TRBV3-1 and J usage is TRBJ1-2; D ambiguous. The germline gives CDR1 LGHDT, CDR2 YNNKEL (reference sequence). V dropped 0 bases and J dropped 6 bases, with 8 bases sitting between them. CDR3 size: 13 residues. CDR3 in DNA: TGTGCCAGCAGCCAAGATTCGTGGGATGGCTACACCTTC. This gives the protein CASSQDSWDGYTF.

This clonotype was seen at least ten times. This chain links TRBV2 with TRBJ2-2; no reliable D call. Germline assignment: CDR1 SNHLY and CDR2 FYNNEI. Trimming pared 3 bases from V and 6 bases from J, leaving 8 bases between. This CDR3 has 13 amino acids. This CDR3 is CASSEVFAGELFF. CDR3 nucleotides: TGTGCCAGCAGTGAGGTCTTTGCCGGGGAGCTGTTTTTT.

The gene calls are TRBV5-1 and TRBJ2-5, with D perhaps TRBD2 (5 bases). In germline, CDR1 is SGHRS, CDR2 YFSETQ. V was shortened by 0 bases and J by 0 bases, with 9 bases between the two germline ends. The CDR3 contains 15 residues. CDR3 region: CASSLARDDQETQYF. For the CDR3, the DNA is TGCGCCAGCAGCTTGGCCCGGGATGACCAAGAGACCCAGTACTTC.

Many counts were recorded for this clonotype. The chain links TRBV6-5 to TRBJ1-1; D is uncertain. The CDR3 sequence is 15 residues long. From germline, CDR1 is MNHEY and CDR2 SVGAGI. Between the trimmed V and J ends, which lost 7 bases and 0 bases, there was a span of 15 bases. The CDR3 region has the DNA TGTGCCAGCAAGGAGACAAATTACATGAACACTGAAGCTTTCTTT. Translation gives CASKETNYMNTEAFF.

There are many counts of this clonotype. CDR3 sequence reads: CASSYTGLAGTNEQFF. The CDR3 DNA is TGCGCCAGCAGCTACACCGGACTAGCGGGGACCAATGAGCAGTTCTTC. This chain connects TRBV5-1 to TRBJ2-1; TRBD2 matches at 12 bases. CDR3 length: 16 residues. The ends lost 3 bases at V and 6 bases at J; junction bases unmatched: 7. Germline V CDR1 and CDR2: SGHRS, YFSETQ.

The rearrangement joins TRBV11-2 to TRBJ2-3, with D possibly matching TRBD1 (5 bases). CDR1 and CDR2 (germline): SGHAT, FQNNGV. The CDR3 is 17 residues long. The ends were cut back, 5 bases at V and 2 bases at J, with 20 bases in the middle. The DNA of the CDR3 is TGTGCCAGCAGCCTATACGTCCAGGGCGGCTCCACAGATACGCAGTATTTT. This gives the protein CASSLYVQGGSTDTQYF. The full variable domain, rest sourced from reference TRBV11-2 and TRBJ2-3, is EAGVAQSPRYKIIEKRQSVAFWCNPISGHATLYWYQQILGQGPKLLIQFQNNGVVDDSQLPKDRFSAERLKGVDSTLKIQPAKLEDSAVYLCASSLYVQGGSTDTQYFGPGTRLTVL.

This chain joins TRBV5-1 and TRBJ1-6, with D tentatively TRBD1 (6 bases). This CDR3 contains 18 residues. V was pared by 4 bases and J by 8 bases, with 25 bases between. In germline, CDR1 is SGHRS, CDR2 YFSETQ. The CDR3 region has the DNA TGCGCCAGCAGCGTGGGCCCCGGGACAAGGTTCTCCGATTCACCCCTCCACTTT. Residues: CASSVGPGTRFSDSPLHF. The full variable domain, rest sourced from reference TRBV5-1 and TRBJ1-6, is KAGVTQTPRYLIKTRGQQVTLSCSPISGHRSVSWYQQTPGQGLQFLFEYFSETQRNKGNFPGRFSGRQFSNSRSEMNVSTLELGDSALYLCASSVGPGTRFSDSPLHFGNGTRLTVT.

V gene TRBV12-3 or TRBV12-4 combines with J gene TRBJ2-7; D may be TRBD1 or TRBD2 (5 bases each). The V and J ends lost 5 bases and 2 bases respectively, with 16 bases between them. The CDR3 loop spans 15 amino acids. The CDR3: CASSEQEVLTYEQYF. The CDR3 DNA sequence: TGTGCCAGCAGTGAACAGGAGGTCCTAACCTACGAGCAGTACTTC.

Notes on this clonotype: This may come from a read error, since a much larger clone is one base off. The CDR3 loop reads CASSPSQGRSGELFF. CDR3 in DNA: TGTGCTAGCAGCCCAAGCCAGGGGAGGTCCGGGGAGCTGTTTTTT. The chain links TRBV7-7 to TRBJ2-2; TRBD1 or TRBD2 may be the D gene (6 bases each). The CDR3 spans 15 residues. CDR1 and CDR2 (germline): SSHAT, FNYEAQ (reference sequence).

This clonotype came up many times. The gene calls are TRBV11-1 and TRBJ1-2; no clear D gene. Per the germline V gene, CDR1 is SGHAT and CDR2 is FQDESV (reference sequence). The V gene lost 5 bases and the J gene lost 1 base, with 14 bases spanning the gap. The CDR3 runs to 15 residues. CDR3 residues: CASSPPAAYNYGYTF. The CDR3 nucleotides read TGTGCCAGCAGCCCACCGGCAGCTTATAACTATGGCTACACCTTC. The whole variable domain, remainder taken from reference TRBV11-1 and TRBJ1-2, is EAEVAQSPRYKITEKSQAVAFWCDPISGHATLYWYRQILGQGPELLVQFQDESVVDDSQLPKDRFSAERLKGVDSTLKIQPAELGDSAMYLCASSPPAAYNYGYTFGSGTRLTVV.

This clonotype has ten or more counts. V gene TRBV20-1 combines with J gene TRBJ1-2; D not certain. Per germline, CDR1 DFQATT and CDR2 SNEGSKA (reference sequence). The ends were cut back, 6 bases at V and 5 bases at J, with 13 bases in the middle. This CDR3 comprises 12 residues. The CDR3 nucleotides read TGCAGTGCCCCCGCCCCGGGGTATGGCTACACCTTC. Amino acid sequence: CSAPAPGYGYTF.

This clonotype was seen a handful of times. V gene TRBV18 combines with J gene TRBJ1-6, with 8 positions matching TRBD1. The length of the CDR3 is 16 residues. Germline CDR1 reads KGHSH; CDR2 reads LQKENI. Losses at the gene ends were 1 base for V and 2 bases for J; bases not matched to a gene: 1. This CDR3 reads CASSPRDRTYNSPLHF. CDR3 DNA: TGTGCCAGCTCACCACGGGACAGGACCTATAATTCACCCCTCCACTTT.

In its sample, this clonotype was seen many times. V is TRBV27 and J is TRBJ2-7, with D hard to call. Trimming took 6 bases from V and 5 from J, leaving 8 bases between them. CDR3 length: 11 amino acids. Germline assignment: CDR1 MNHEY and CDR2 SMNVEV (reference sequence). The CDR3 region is CASSRQDEQYF. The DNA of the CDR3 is TGTGCCAGCAGCCGGCAAGACGAGCAGTACTTC.

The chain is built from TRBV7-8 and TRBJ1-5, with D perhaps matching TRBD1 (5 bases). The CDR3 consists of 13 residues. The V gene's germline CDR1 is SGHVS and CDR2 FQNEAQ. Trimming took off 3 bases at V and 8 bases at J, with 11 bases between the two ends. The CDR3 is CASSFGGREPQHF. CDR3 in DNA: TGTGCCAGCAGCTTTGGGGGGAGAGAGCCCCAGCATTTT.

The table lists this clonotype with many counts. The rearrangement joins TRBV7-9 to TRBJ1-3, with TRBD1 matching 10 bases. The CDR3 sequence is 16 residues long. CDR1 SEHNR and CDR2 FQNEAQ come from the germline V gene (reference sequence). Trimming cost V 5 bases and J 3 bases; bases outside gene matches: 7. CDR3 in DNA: TGTGCCAGCAGCAACCCGACAGGGGGCATTGGAAACACCATATATTTT. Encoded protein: CASSNPTGGIGNTIYF.

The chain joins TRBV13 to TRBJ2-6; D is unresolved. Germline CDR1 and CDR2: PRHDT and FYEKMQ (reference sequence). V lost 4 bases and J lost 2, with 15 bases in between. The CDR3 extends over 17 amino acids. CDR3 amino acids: CASSSGPRLPGANVLTF. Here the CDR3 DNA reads TGTGCCAGCAGCTCCGGCCCCAGGTTGCCTGGGGCCAACGTCCTGACTTTC.

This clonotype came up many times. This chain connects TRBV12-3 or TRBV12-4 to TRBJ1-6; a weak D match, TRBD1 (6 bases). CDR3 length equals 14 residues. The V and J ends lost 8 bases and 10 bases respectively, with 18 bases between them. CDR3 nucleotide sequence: TGTGCCAGCGGGGGAACAGGGTTTGGATCACCCCTCCACTTT. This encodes CASGGTGFGSPLHF.

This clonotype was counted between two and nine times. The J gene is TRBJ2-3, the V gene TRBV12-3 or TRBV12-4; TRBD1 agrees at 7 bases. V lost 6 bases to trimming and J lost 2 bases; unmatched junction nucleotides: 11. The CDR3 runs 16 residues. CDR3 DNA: TGTGCCAGCAGCCCCACAGGGGACCATCCCACAGATACGCAGTATTTT. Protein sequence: CASSPTGDHPTDTQYF.

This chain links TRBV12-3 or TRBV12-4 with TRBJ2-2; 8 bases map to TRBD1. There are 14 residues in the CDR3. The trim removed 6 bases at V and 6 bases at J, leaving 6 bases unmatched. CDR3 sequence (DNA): TGTGCCAGCAGGGGGACAGGCGTACCCGGGGAGCTGTTTTTT. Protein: CASRGTGVPGELFF.

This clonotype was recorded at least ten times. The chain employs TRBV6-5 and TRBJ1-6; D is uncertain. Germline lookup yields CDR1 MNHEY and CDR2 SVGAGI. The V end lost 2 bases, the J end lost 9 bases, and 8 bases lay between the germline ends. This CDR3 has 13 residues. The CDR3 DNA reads TGTGCCAGCAGTTACACGGTTCGTTCACCCCTCCACTTT. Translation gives CASSYTVRSPLHF.

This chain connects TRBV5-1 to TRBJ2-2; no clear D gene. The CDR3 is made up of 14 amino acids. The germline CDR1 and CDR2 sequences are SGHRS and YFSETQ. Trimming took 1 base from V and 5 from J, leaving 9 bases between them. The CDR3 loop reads CASSLSRQTGELFF. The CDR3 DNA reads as TGCGCCAGCAGCTTGTCGCGCCAGACCGGGGAGCTGTTTTTT.

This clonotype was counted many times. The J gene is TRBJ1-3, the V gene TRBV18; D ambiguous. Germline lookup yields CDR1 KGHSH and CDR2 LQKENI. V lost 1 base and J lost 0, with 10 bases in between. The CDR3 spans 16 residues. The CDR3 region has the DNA TGTGCCAGCTCACCACGACGGCCTGGCTCTGGAAACACCATATATTTT. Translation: CASSPRRPGSGNTIYF.

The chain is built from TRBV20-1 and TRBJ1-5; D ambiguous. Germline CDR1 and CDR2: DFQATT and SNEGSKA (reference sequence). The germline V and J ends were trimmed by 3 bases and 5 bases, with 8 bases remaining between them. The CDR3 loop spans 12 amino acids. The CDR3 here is CSASDSYQPQHF. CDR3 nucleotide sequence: TGCAGTGCTAGCGACTCCTATCAGCCCCAGCATTTT.